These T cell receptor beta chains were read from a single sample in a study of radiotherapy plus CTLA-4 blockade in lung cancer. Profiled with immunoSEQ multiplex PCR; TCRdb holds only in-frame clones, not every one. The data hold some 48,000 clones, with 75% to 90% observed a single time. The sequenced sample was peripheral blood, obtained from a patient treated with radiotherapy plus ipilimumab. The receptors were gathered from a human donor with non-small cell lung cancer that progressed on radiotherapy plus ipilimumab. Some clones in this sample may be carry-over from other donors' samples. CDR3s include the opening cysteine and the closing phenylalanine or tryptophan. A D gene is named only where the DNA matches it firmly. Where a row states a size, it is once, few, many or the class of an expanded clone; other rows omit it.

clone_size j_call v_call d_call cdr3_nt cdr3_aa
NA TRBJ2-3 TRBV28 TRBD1 TGTGCCAGCAGTCCGATACCCTCGGGACAGCCGGACCTAATCACAGATACGCAGTATTTT CASSPIPSGQPDLITDTQYF
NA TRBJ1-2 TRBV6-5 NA TGTGCCAGCAGCCAGGACAGCTATGGCTACACCTTC CASSQDSYGYTF
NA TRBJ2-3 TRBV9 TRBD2 TGTGCCAGCAGCGCGGGACTAGCGGTCCAAGATACGCAGTATTTT CASSAGLAVQDTQYF
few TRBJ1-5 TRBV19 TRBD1 TGTGCCAGCGGCCGGGACAGGGGAGGGCCCCAGCATTTT CASGRDRGGPQHF
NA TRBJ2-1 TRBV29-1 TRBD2 TGCAGCGTTGAGGGACTAGCGGGCACCTCCTACAATGAGCAGTTCTTC CSVEGLAGTSYNEQFF
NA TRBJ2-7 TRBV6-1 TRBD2 TGTGCCAGCAGTGAAAATCTAGCGGGAAGCTACGAGCAGTACTTC CASSENLAGSYEQYF
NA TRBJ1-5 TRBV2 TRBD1 TGTGCCAGCAGGGCGGACAGGGGGGGTCAGCCCCAGCATTTT CASRADRGGQPQHF
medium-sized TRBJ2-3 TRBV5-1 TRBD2 TGCGCCAGCAGCTTATATAGCGGGACGGATACGCAGTATTTT CASSLYSGTDTQYF
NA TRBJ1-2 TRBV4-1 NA TGCGCCAGCAGCCAAGGAAGGGAGTTCAGCGTGAGCTATGGCTACACCTTC CASSQGREFSVSYGYTF
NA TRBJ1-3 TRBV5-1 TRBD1 TGCGCCAGCAGACAGGACAGGGGATCTGGAAACACCATATATTTT CASRQDRGSGNTIYF
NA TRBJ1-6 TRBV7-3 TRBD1 TGTGCCAGCAGCTTCGTCGGCAGGGGGCTTTCACCCCTCCACTTT CASSFVGRGLSPLHF
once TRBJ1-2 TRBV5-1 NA TGCGCCAGCAGAAGCGAAGTTGGCTACACCTTC CASRSEVGYTF
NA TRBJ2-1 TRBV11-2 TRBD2 TGTGCCAGCAGCTTGGGACTAGCCTCCGAGTTGCTCTTC CASSLGLASELLF
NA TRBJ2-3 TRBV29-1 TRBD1 TGCAGCGTATGGGACAGGTGGGGGAAACTAAGCACAGATACGCAGTATTTT CSVWDRWGKLSTDTQYF
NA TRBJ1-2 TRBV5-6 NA TGTGCCAGCAGCTACCCGACAGTTAACTATGGCTACACCTTC CASSYPTVNYGYTF